This T cell receptor beta chain was obtained from a study of blood T cell repertoires in COVID-19. Clones were read by immunoSEQ multiplex PCR, and TCRdb kept only the in-frame ones, dropping some. The table has some 390,000 clones, more than 75% seen once. The V gene's germline CDR1 is SGHRS and CDR2 YFSETQ. There are 13 residues in the CDR3. The ends were cut back, 3 bases at V and 6 bases at J, with 12 bases in the middle. This TCR came from a human donor in a cohort sampled during active COVID-19. This rearrangement joins TRBV5-1 to TRBJ1-1; D perhaps matches TRBD1 (6 bases). Input material: peripheral blood. CDR3 sequence reads: CASSSIQGSEAFF. The CDR3 DNA follows: TGCGCCAGCAGCTCGATACAGGGCTCTGAAGCTTTCTTT.